This T cell receptor (beta chain) was obtained from a study of cytomegalovirus exposure and HLA in healthy donors. With 60 Vbeta and 13 Jbeta primers, the PCR was carried out. TCRdb's copy holds only in-frame clones and misses some; the assay was immunoSEQ multiplex PCR. Here the sample table reports about 58,000 clones. Germline CDR1 and CDR2: MGHRA and YSYEKL. The CDR3 is 17 residues long. Trimming took 1 base from V and 3 from J; bases not matched to a gene: 7. This TCR derives from a woman in her late teens or twenties in good health and CMV-seronegative. The chain joins TRBV4-1 to TRBJ1-1; 11 bases are shared with TRBD1. The specimen was PBMCs. The CDR3 DNA is TGCGCCAGCAGCCAAGGCCCCGGGACAGGGGGAGACACTGAAGCTTTCTTT. Its translation: CASSQGPGTGGDTEAFF.